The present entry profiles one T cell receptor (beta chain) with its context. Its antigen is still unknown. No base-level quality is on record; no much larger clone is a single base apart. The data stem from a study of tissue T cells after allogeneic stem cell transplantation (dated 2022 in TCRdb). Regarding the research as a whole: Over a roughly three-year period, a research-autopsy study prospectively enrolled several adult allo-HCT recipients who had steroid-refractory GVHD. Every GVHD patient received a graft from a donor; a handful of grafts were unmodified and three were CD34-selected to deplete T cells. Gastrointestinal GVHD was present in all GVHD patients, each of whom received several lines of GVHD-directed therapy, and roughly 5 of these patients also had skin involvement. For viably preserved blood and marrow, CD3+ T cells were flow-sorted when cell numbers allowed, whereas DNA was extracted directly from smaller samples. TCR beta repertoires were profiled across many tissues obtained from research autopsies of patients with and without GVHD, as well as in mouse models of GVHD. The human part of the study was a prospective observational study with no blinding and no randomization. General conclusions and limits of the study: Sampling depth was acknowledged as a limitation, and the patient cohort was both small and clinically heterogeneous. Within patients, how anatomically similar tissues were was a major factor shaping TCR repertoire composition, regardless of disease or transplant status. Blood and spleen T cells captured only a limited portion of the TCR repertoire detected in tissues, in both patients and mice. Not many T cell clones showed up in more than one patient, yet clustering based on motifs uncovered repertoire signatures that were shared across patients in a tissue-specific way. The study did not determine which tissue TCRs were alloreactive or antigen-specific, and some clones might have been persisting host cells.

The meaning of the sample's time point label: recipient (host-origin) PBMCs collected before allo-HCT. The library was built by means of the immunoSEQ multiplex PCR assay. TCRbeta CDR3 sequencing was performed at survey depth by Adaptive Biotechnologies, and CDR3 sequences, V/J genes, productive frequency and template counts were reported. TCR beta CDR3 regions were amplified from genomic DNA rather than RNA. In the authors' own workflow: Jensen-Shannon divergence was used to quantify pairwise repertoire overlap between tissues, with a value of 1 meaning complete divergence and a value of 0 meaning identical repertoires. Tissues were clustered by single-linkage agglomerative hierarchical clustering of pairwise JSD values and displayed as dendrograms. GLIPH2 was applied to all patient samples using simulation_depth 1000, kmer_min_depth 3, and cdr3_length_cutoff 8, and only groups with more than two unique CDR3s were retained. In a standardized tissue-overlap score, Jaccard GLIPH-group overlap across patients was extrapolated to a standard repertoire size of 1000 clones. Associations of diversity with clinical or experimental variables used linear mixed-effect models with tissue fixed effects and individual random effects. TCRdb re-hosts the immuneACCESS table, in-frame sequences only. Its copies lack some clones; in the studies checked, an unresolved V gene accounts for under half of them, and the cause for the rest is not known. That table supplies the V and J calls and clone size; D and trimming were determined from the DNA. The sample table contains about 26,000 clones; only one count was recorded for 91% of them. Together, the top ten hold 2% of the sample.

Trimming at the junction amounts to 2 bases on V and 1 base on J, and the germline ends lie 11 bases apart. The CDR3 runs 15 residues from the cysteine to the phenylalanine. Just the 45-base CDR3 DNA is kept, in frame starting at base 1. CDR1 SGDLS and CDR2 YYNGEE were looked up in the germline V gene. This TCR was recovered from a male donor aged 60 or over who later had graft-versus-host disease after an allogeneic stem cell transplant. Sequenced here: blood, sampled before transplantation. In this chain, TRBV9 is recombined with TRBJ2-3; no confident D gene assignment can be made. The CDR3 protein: CASSVPRSRTDTQYF. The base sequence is TGTGCCAGCAGCGTTCCTCGGTCCCGCACAGATACGCAGTATTTT.